This T cell receptor (beta chain) was sequenced for a study of shared clonotypes between healthy human individuals. Findings of the study overall: Non-shared clonotypes showed lower generation probabilities than clonotypes common to all four donors. Blood was the sole source, and tissue repertoires probably differ.

The CDR3 runs to 16 residues. CDR1 is MDHEN and CDR2 is SYDVKM in the germline V gene. Trimming shortened V by 6 bases and J by 0 bases, and 15 bases separated the two germline ends. Assay execution took place at the deep level. TCRdb keeps only in-frame clones here, not all; method: immunoSEQ multiplex PCR. The sample shows roughly 1,500,000 clones, under 99% of them seen only once. Concerning this clone: Its antigen is not known.

Adult Caucasians living in Nashville, Tennessee made up all of the donors. The clonotype was recovered from a man aged 25-45 years in good health. Sequenced: naive CD4+ T cells sorted from blood. Subset of the sample: CD45RA+ positively selected. The gene calls are TRBV28 and TRBJ2-1; D gene ambiguous. The CDR3: CASRSAAPNSYNEQFF. CDR3 sequence (DNA): TGTGCCAGCAGATCCGCGGCTCCTAACTCCTACAATGAGCAGTTCTTC.